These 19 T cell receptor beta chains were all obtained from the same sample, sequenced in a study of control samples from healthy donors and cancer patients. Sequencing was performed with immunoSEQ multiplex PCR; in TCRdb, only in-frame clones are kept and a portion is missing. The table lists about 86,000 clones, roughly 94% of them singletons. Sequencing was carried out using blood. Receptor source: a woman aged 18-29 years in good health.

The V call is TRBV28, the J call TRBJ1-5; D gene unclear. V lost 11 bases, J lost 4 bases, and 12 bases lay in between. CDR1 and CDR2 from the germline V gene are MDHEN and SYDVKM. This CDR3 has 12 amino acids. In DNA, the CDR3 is TGTGCCTGCCTGAGGGTGAATCAGCCCCAGCATTTT. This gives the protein CACLRVNQPQHF.

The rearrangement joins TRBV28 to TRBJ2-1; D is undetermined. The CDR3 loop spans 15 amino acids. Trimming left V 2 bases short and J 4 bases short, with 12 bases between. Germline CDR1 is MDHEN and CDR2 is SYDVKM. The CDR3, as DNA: TGTGCCAGCAGTTTAGGTGGCCCAGATTACAATGAGCAGTTCTTC. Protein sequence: CASSLGGPDYNEQFF.

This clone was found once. The CDR3 nucleotides read TGTGCCATCAGTGAAAAAGAGACCCAGTACTTC. Its translation is CAISEKETQYF. The V and J genes are TRBV10-3 and TRBJ2-5; unclear D gene. CDR1 and CDR2 from the germline V gene are ENHRY and SYGVKD. The CDR3 loop spans 11 amino acids. The V end lost 3 bases, the J end lost 3 bases, and 2 bases lay between the germline ends.

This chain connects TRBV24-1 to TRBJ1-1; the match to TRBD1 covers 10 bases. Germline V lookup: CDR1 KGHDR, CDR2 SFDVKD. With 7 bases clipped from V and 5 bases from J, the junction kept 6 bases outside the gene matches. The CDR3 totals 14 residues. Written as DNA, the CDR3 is TGTGCCACCAGATCGACAGGGGGCTTAACTGAAGCTTTCTTT. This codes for CATRSTGGLTEAFF.

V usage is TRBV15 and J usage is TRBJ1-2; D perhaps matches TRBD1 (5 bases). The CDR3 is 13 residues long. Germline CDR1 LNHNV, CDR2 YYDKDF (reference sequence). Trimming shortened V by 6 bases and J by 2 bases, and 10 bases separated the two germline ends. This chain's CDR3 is CATSTGRNYGYTF. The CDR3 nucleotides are TGTGCCACCAGTACAGGCCGCAACTATGGCTACACCTTC.

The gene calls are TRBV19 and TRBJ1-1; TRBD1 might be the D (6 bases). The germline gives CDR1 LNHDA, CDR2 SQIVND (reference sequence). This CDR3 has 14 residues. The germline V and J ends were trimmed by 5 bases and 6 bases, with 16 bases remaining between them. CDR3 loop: CASSSLRGGAEAFF. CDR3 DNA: TGTGCCAGTAGTTCATTAAGGGGGGGGGCTGAAGCTTTCTTT.

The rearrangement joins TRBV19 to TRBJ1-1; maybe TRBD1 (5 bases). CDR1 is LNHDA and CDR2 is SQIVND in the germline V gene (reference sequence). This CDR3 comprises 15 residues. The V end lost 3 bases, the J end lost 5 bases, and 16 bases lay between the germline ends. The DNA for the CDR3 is TGTGCCAGTAGTATTTGGGCCCTCGGGGGTACTGAAGCTTTCTTT. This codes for CASSIWALGGTEAFF.

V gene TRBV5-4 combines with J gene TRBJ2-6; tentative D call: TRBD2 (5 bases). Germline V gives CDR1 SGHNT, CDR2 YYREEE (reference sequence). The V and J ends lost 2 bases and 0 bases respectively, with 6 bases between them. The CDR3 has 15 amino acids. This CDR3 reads CASSFGVSGANVLTF. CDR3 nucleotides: TGTGCCAGCAGCTTCGGGGTCTCTGGGGCCAACGTCCTGACTTTC.

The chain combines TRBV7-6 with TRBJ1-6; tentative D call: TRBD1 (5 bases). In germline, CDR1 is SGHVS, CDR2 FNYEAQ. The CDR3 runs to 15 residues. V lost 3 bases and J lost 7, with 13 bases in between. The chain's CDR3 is CASSFYAGTNSPLHF. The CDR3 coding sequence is TGTGCCAGCAGCTTTTACGCAGGGACGAATTCACCCCTCCACTTT.

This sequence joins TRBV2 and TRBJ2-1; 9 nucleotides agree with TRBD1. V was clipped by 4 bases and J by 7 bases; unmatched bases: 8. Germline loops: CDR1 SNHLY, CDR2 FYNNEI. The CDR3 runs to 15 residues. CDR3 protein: CASSGDRAGANEQFF. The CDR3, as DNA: TGTGCCAGCAGTGGGGACAGGGCGGGGGCGAATGAGCAGTTCTTC.

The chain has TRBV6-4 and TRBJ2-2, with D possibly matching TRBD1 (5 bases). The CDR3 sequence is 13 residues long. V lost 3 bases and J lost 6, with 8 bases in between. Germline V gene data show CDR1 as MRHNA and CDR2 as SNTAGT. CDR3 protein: CASSESGSGELFF. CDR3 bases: TGTGCCAGCAGTGAGTCAGGGTCCGGGGAGCTGTTTTTT.

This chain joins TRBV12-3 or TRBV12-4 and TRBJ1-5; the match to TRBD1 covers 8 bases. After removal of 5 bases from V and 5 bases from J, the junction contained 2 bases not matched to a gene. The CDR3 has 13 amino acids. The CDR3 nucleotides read TGTGCCAGCAGTAAGACAGGGGATCAGCCCCAGCATTTT. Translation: CASSKTGDQPQHF.

The CDR3 loop reads CASSLSETYEQYF. In DNA form, the CDR3 reads TGTGCCAGCAGTTTATCGGAAACCTACGAGCAGTACTTC. This chain uses TRBV27 with TRBJ2-7; D is uncertain. Deletions cut 0 bases from V and 2 bases from J, with 5 bases between. The CDR3 covers 13 residues. Germline V gene lookup returns CDR1 MNHEY and CDR2 SMNVEV (reference sequence).

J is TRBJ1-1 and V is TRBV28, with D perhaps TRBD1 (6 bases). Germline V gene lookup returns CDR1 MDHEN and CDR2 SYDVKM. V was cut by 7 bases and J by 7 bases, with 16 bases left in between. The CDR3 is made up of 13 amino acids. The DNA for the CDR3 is TGTGCCAGCACTAAAGGGGGGGTAATTGAAGCTTTCTTT. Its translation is CASTKGGVIEAFF. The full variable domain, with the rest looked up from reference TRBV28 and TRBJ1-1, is DVKVTQSSRYLVKRTGEKVFLECVQDMDHENMFWYRQDPGLGLRLIYFSYDVKMKEKGDIPEGYSVSREKKERFSLILESASTNQTSMYLCASTKGGVIEAFFGQGTRLTVV.

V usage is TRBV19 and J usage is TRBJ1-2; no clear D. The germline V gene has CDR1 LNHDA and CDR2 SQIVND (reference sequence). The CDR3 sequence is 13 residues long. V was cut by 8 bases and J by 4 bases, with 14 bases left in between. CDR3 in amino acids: CASSEQTPYGYTF. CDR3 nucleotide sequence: TGTGCCAGTTCAGAACAGACTCCCTATGGCTACACCTTC.

The CDR3 here is CASSLGPGTGDGYTF. CDR3 nucleotides: TGTGCCAGCAGCTTAGGGCCCGGGACAGGGGATGGCTACACCTTC. J is TRBJ1-2 and V is TRBV11-2; TRBD1 aligns across 10 bases. J gave up 6 bases and V 1 base, and 5 bases lay outside the gene matches. The germline CDR1 and CDR2 sequences are SGHAT and FQNNGV. The CDR3 has 15 residues.

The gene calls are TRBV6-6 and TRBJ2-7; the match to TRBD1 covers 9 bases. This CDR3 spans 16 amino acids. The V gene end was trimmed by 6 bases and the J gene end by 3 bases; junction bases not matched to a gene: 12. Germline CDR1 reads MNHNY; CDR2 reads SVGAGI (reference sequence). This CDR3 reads CASSYPTGTGIYEQYF. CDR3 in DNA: TGTGCCAGCAGCTACCCCACCGGGACAGGGATCTACGAGCAGTACTTC.

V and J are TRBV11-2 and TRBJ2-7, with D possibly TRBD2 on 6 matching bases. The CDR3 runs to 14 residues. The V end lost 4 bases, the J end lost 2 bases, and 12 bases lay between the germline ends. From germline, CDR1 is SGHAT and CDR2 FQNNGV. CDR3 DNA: TGTGCCAGCAGCTCCCGGGACTTGGCCTACGAGCAGTACTTC. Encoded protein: CASSSRDLAYEQYF.

CDR3 residues: CASSVAGTASYEQYF. The CDR3 coding sequence is TGTGCCAGCAGCGTAGCTGGCACCGCCTCCTACGAGCAGTACTTC. The rearrangement links TRBV9 to TRBJ2-7, with D hard to call. The CDR3 is made up of 15 amino acids. Germline loops: CDR1 SGDLS, CDR2 YYNGEE. With 0 bases removed from V and 0 bases from J, the gap between germline ends came to 10 bases.